These 22 T cell receptor beta chains share one sample of origin, sequenced in a study of blood T cell repertoires in COVID-19 (dated by TCRdb to the early 2020s). The library was built by means of the immunoSEQ multiplex PCR assay. Not all clones reach the TCRdb copy of this immuneACCESS table, which keeps in-frame sequences only. Checked studies attribute under half of the gap to unresolved V genes and leave the rest unexplained. Here the sample has around 100,000 clones; roughly 85% occur a single time. The top ten constitute 2.5% to 3.5% of the sample. The source material was peripheral blood. The receptors shown here come from a man aged 50 or older in a cohort sampled during active COVID-19.

CDR3 protein: CASSRGLEETQYF. For the CDR3, the DNA is TGTGCCAGCAGTAGAGGACTAGAAGAGACCCAGTACTTC. V and J are TRBV2 and TRBJ2-5; TRBD2 agrees at 7 bases. The ends lost 5 bases at V and 3 bases at J; junction bases unmatched: 3. CDR3 length: 13 residues. In germline, CDR1 is SNHLY, CDR2 FYNNEI.

The gene calls are TRBV19 and TRBJ1-5; D call uncertain. This CDR3 has 15 amino acids. Germline V CDR1 and CDR2: LNHDA, SQIVND (reference sequence). V was shortened by 3 bases and J by 2 bases, with 11 bases between the two germline ends. This CDR3 is CASSIDGVGNQPQHF. The CDR3 region has the DNA TGTGCCAGTAGTATCGACGGGGTGGGCAATCAGCCCCAGCATTTT.

The chain carries TRBV29-1 and TRBJ2-5, with D possibly TRBD1 on 5 matching bases. Trimming removed 2 bases at V and 4 bases at J, with 8 bases between. The germline V gene encodes CDR1 SQVTM and CDR2 ANQGSEA. The CDR3 has 12 residues. CDR3 DNA sequence: TGCAGCGTTGAACAGGGAAGAGAGACCCAGTACTTC. This gives the protein CSVEQGRETQYF.

DNA of the CDR3: TGTGCCAGCAGGTCAGGAGGGGACTATGGCTACACCTTC. Its translation is CASRSGGDYGYTF. This chain links TRBV27 with TRBJ1-2; maybe TRBD1 (5 bases). The germline V gene encodes CDR1 MNHEY and CDR2 SMNVEV (reference sequence). Trimming stripped 6 bases from V and 3 bases from J, with 11 bases between. This CDR3 contains 13 residues.

J is TRBJ2-2 and V is TRBV2; D possibly corresponds to TRBD2 (5 bases). Between the trimmed V and J ends, which lost 6 bases and 8 bases, there was a span of 7 bases. Germline V gene lookup returns CDR1 SNHLY and CDR2 FYNNEI. The CDR3 extends over 11 amino acids. The CDR3 sequence: CASRGVGELFF. The CDR3 DNA sequence: TGTGCCAGCAGGGGAGTGGGGGAGCTGTTTTTT.

The rearrangement uses TRBV6-6 and TRBJ2-3, with D possibly TRBD1 on 7 matching bases. The CDR3 has 15 amino acids. From germline, CDR1 is MNHNY and CDR2 SVGAGI (reference sequence). V was pared by 5 bases and J by 4 bases, with 16 bases between. The DNA of the CDR3 is TGTGCCAGCAGTAGGGACTTCCAGGGGGCAGATACGCAGTATTTT. It encodes CASSRDFQGADTQYF.

The chain joins TRBV6-2 or TRBV6-3 to TRBJ2-6; TRBD2 agrees at 7 bases. Germline lookup yields CDR1 MNHEY and CDR2 SVGEGT. The length of the CDR3 is 17 residues. V trimming: 5 bases; J trimming: 0 bases; junction bases outside the gene matches: 7. CDR3 region: CASSSGTARSGANVLTF. DNA of the CDR3: TGTGCCAGCAGTAGCGGGACTGCGCGCTCTGGGGCCAACGTCCTGACTTTC.

The V and J genes are TRBV6-4 and TRBJ1-2; 7 nucleotides align to TRBD1. V shed 0 bases, J shed 10 bases, and the junction held 8 bases outside the gene matches. Germline CDR1 reads MRHNA; CDR2 reads SNTAGT. This CDR3 contains 14 residues. The CDR3 spells CASSDSGDSLTYTF. The CDR3 bases are TGTGCCAGCAGTGACTCGGGGGACAGCTTAACCTACACCTTC.

CDR3 loop: CASSGTGRAYEQYV. In nucleotides, the CDR3 is TGTGCCAGCAGCGGGACAGGGAGAGCCTACGAGCAGTACGTC. This sequence joins TRBV6-5 and TRBJ2-7; TRBD1 matches at 9 bases. The V gene's germline CDR1 is MNHEY and CDR2 SVGAGI. CDR3 length: 14 residues. V shed 6 bases and J 2 bases; nucleotides not matched to a gene: 5.

The V and J genes are TRBV6-1 and TRBJ1-6, with 7 bases aligning to TRBD1. This CDR3 spans 15 amino acids. The V segment lost 2 bases and the J segment 7 bases; nucleotides outside the gene matches: 5. Germline CDR1 reads MNHNS; CDR2 reads SASEGT. For the CDR3, the DNA is TGTGCCAGCAGTGAACCGACAGGGTTAAATTCACCCCTCCACTTT. Residues: CASSEPTGLNSPLHF.

A few counts support this clone. The V gene is TRBV4-2, the J gene TRBJ2-5, with 10 bases matching TRBD2. Germline values: CDR1 LGHNA, CDR2 YNFKEQ. This CDR3 is built from 19 residues. The V gene end was trimmed by 0 bases and the J gene end by 4 bases; junction bases not matched to a gene: 14. The CDR3 loop is CASSQDRGGGLAVGETQYF. In DNA, the CDR3 is TGTGCCAGCAGCCAAGACCGAGGAGGAGGACTAGCGGTCGGAGAGACCCAGTACTTC.

This clone has just one count. Within the sample, other DNA sequences also encode this same CDR3. This rearrangement joins TRBV4-3 to TRBJ1-2; 9 bases map to TRBD1. V dropped 1 base and J dropped 8; count of bases not matched to a gene: 5. CDR1 and CDR2 from the germline V gene are LGHNA and YSLEER. The CDR3 covers 14 residues. CDR3 nucleotide sequence: TGCGCCAGCAGCCAAGGGGACAGGGAAGACGGCTACACCTTC. Residues: CASSQGDREDGYTF.

This clone was recorded only once. J is TRBJ1-5 and V is TRBV3-1 (or the pseudogene TRBV3-2); a weak D match, TRBD1 (5 bases). The germline V and J ends were trimmed by 1 base and 6 bases, with 13 bases remaining between them. There are 15 residues in the CDR3. CDR1 is LGHDT and CDR2 is YNNKEL in the germline V gene (reference sequence). DNA of the CDR3: TGTGCCAGCAGCCAAGGCCCCCTGGGGCCTCAGCCCCAGCATTTT. This encodes CASSQGPLGPQPQHF.

This clone was recorded once. The rearrangement links TRBV3-1 (or the pseudogene TRBV3-2) to TRBJ1-6, with D tentatively TRBD1 (5 bases). Germline V gives CDR1 LGHDT, CDR2 YNNKEL (reference sequence). Trimming pared 2 bases from V and 5 bases from J, leaving 7 bases between. The length of the CDR3 is 14 residues. CDR3 DNA: TGTGCCAGCAGCCAACAAGGGGATAATTCACCCCTCCACTTT. Amino acids: CASSQQGDNSPLHF.

This clone was seen just once. The rearrangement joins TRBV18 to TRBJ1-5; maybe TRBD1 (5 bases). V lost 2 bases, J lost 5 bases, and 16 bases lay in between. CDR1 and CDR2 from the germline V gene are KGHSH and LQKENI. CDR3 length: 16 amino acids. CDR3 DNA: TGTGCCAGCTCACCAACAAACCCGGGGGTACATCAGCCCCAGCATTTT. It translates to CASSPTNPGVHQPQHF.

The V and J genes are TRBV28 and TRBJ1-1, with D possibly TRBD1 on 5 matching bases. This CDR3 region has 13 residues. Germline V gives CDR1 MDHEN, CDR2 SYDVKM. V was cut by 7 bases and J by 7 bases, with 16 bases left in between. The CDR3 here is CASTPGDLIEAFF. DNA of the CDR3: TGTGCCAGCACCCCGGGGGATCTGATTGAAGCTTTCTTT.

As to this clone: Distinct nucleotide sequences in the sample also encode this CDR3. The V call is TRBV5-1, the J call TRBJ1-6, with D perhaps matching TRBD1 (6 bases). The germline CDR1 and CDR2 sequences are SGHRS and YFSETQ. Deletions cut 1 base from V and 7 bases from J, with 15 bases between. This CDR3 is 16 amino acids long. The CDR3 reads CASSLIGGGGNSPLHF. In nucleotides, the CDR3 is TGCGCCAGCAGCTTGATAGGAGGGGGGGGGAATTCACCCCTCCACTTT.

The gene calls are TRBV10-3 and TRBJ1-2, with 8 bases identical to TRBD1. The CDR3 consists of 15 residues. V lost 6 bases and J lost 4; bases outside the gene matches: 10. The germline gives CDR1 ENHRY, CDR2 SYGVKD. The DNA of the CDR3 is TGTGCCATCAGATCAGACAGGGGTTCCTTCTATGGCTACACCTTC. Protein: CAIRSDRGSFYGYTF.

V usage is TRBV7-9 and J usage is TRBJ2-2, with TRBD2 matching over 9 bases. The CDR3 runs to 15 residues. The germline V gene has CDR1 SEHNR and CDR2 FQNEAQ (reference sequence). J lost 5 bases, V lost 3 bases, and 4 bases had no gene match. The CDR3: CASSFQAGGTGELFF. The CDR3 coding sequence is TGTGCCAGCAGCTTCCAGGCGGGGGGGACCGGGGAGCTGTTTTTT.

J is TRBJ1-6 and V is TRBV11-2; 12 nucleotides line up with TRBD1. With 3 bases clipped from V and 11 bases from J, the junction kept 8 bases outside the gene matches. The CDR3 extends over 16 amino acids. Germline values: CDR1 SGHAT, CDR2 FQNNGV. CDR3 nucleotide sequence: TGTGCCAGCAGCTTGATACCGGGACAGGGGGCACCACCCCTCCACTTT. Translation gives CASSLIPGQGAPPLHF. Supplemented by reference TRBV11-2 and TRBJ1-6, the full variable domain reads EAGVAQSPRYKIIEKRQSVAFWCNPISGHATLYWYQQILGQGPKLLIQFQNNGVVDDSQLPKDRFSAERLKGVDSTLKIQPAKLEDSAVYLCASSLIPGQGAPPLHFGNGTRLTVT.

This clone was detected a few times. The V and J genes are TRBV28 and TRBJ1-3, with D tentatively TRBD1 (6 bases). The CDR3 is made up of 17 amino acids. Germline V CDR1 and CDR2: MDHEN, SYDVKM. V was shortened by 4 bases and J by 3 bases, with 19 bases between the two germline ends. CDR3 sequence: CASSSPTGSPGGNTIYF. CDR3 coding DNA: TGTGCCAGCAGTTCGCCGACAGGTAGCCCGGGTGGAAACACCATATATTTT.

This chain joins TRBV6-2 or TRBV6-3 and TRBJ2-7; D is perhaps TRBD2 (6 bases). This CDR3 is 16 amino acids long. Trimming removed 2 bases from V and 2 bases from J, with 16 bases in between. Germline V gene sequence: CDR1 MNHEY, CDR2 SVGEGT. As DNA, the CDR3 is TGTGCCAGCAGTTACCCAAGAGGAGGGAACCCCTACGAGCAGTACTTC. It yields the protein CASSYPRGGNPYEQYF.